A single sample is the source of the 20 T cell receptor beta chains below, sequenced in a study of regulatory T cells in long-lasting Graves disease. Building the TCR beta libraries relied on iRepertoire HTBI primers, and CDR3 regions underwent Arm-PCR. TCRdb analysed the multiplex PCR reads with MiXCR anew, one entry per CDR3 protein. This table holds fewer than 550,000 distinct CDR3 sequences, roughly 17% found once. The sample's time point: newly diagnosed GD, antithyroid drugs for less than 3 months. The TCR library was made from RNA extracted from PBMCs. The sample was also linked to a second study, of T cells in Graves' hyperthyroidism and ophthalmopathy.

Material: peripheral blood mononuclear cells (PBMCs), obtained at new diagnosis, from a patient treated with antithyroid drugs. These receptors originate from a woman younger than 35 with Graves disease.

This chain connects TRBV7-9 to TRBJ2-7; D gene uncertain. CDR3 length: 13 amino acids. Looked up from germline, CDR1 is SEHNR and CDR2 is FQNEAQ (reference sequence). The ends were cut back, 7 bases at V and 4 bases at J, with 14 bases in the middle. The DNA for the CDR3 is TGTGCCAGCACCTTCCTCGGTGGGTACGAGCAGTACTTC. Its translation is CASTFLGGYEQYF.

This clonotype was observed at least ten times. V and J are TRBV28 and TRBJ1-4; the match to TRBD1 covers 8 bases. Germline V gene data show CDR1 as MDHEN and CDR2 as SYDVKM. The CDR3 totals 15 residues. J lost 7 bases, V lost 6 bases, and 10 bases had no gene match. CDR3 region: CASSTHRGGFEKLFF. The CDR3 DNA follows: TGTGCCAGCAGCACTCACAGGGGGGGCTTTGAAAAACTGTTTTTT. Together with reference TRBV28 and TRBJ1-4, the CDR3 gives the full variable domain: DVKVTQSSRYLVKRTGEKVFLECVQDMDHENMFWYRQDPGLGLRLIYFSYDVKMKEKGDIPEGYSVSREKKERFSLILESASTNQTSMYLCASSTHRGGFEKLFFGSGTQLSVL.

As regards this clonotype: Given a far larger clone just one base away, this is likely a sequencing read error. The chain recombines TRBV11-2 with TRBJ2-7, with TRBD2 identical over 16 bases. V dropped 5 bases and J dropped 7; count of bases not matched to a gene: 17. The CDR3 length is 19 residues. From germline, CDR1 is SGHAT and CDR2 FQNNGV. CDR3 residues: CASSPDWGTSGRGYNEQYF. The CDR3 bases are TGTGCCAGCAGCCCAGACTGGGGGACTAGCGGGAGGGGGTACAATGAGCAGTACTTC. Variable domain in full (rest from reference TRBV11-2 and TRBJ2-7): EAGVAQSPRYKIIEKRQSVAFWCNPISGHATLYWYQQILGQGPKLLIQFQNNGVVDDSQLPKDRFSAERLKGVDSTLKIQPAKLEDSAVYLCASSPDWGTSGRGYNEQYFGPGTRLTVT.

This clonotype appeared a few times. The V gene is TRBV6-5, the J gene TRBJ2-7, with D possibly matching TRBD1 (6 bases). The CDR3 totals 15 residues. The germline CDR1 and CDR2 sequences are MNHEY and SVGAGI. The germline V and J ends were trimmed by 0 bases and 2 bases, with 11 bases remaining between them. The CDR3 is CASSYSGQTTYEQYF. The CDR3 nucleotides are TGTGCCAGCAGTTACTCTGGACAGACAACCTACGAGCAGTACTTC.

The chain is built from TRBV10-3 and TRBJ1-5; D may be TRBD1 (5 bases). The CDR3 extends over 12 amino acids. Germline assignment: CDR1 ENHRY and CDR2 SYGVKD. V was cut by 7 bases and J by 4 bases, with 8 bases left in between. The CDR3 spells CAITSGNQPQHF. The DNA for the CDR3 is TGTGCCATCACCTCAGGGAATCAGCCCCAGCATTTT.

This clonotype appeared many times. The V call is TRBV19, the J call TRBJ2-1; 9 bases line up with TRBD2. The CDR3 covers 15 residues. V lost 2 bases, J lost 9 bases, and 8 bases stayed unmatched. The germline gives CDR1 LNHDA, CDR2 SQIVND (reference sequence). CDR3 region: CASSILAGHGSEQFF. The DNA for the CDR3 is TGTGCCAGTAGTATACTAGCGGGGCATGGTTCTGAGCAGTTCTTC. Drawing the rest from reference TRBV19 and TRBJ2-1, the complete variable domain is DGGITQSPKYLFRKEGQNVTLSCEQNLNHDAMYWYRQDPGQGLRLIYYSQIVNDFQKGDIAEGYSVSREKKESFPLTVTSAQKNPTAFYLCASSILAGHGSEQFFGPGTRLTVL.

This clonotype was counted a few times. This chain joins TRBV6-2 or TRBV6-3 and TRBJ2-7, with 10 bases matching TRBD2. The length of the CDR3 is 17 residues. Looked up from germline, CDR1 is MNHEY and CDR2 is SVGEGT. The junction had 9 bases not matched to a gene; V was cut back by 1 base and J by 3 bases. DNA of the CDR3: TGTGCCAGCAGTTACTACCCCTGGACTAGCGGACTCTACGAGCAGTACTTC. This encodes CASSYYPWTSGLYEQYF.

This clonotype appeared many times. This rearrangement joins TRBV7-6 to TRBJ1-1, with unresolved D. Germline V gene lookup returns CDR1 SGHVS and CDR2 FNYEAQ. V lost 4 bases and J 4 bases, leaving 19 bases between the germline ends. The CDR3 covers 16 residues. CDR3 DNA: TGTGCCAGCAGCTCCTCAAGCCAGGCTGGCTCCACTGAAGCTTTCTTT. It translates to CASSSSSQAGSTEAFF.

This clonotype was recorded at least ten times. The chain uses TRBV28 and TRBJ1-1; possibly TRBD1 for D (6 bases). The germline V gene encodes CDR1 MDHEN and CDR2 SYDVKM. The CDR3 is 15 amino acids. V was shortened by 5 bases and J by 4 bases, with 17 bases between the two germline ends. In nucleotides, the CDR3 is TGTGCCAGCAGTCTCAGTTTAAACAGGGTCACTGAAGCTTTCTTT. Translated: CASSLSLNRVTEAFF.

This clonotype is a singleton in its sample. Given a much more abundant clone one base away, this may be a read error. The V and J genes are TRBV20-1 and TRBJ2-3; 10 positions match TRBD2. Judging by the DNA end, TRBJ2-1 fits better; the J call may be wrong. Per the germline V gene, CDR1 is DFQATT and CDR2 is SNEGSKA (reference sequence). The CDR3 has 18 amino acids. The CDR3 spells CSARRISEREGGAETQFF. The CDR3 coding sequence is TGCAGTGCTAGAAGGATCTCGGAGCGGGAGGGAGGGGCAGAGACCCAGTTCTTC.

The table lists this clonotype with many counts. This sequence joins TRBV7-2 and TRBJ1-4, with 7 bases identical to TRBD1. Germline CDR1 is SGHTA and CDR2 is FQGNSA. Trimming cost V 3 bases and J 8 bases; bases outside gene matches: 9. The CDR3 length is 15 residues. Here the CDR3 reads CASSLQTGVREKLFF. The CDR3 bases are TGTGCCAGCAGCTTGCAAACAGGGGTCCGGGAAAAACTGTTTTTT. Supplemented by reference TRBV7-2 and TRBJ1-4, the full variable domain reads GAGVSQSPSNKVTEKGKDVELRCDPISGHTALYWYRQSLGQGLEFLIYFQGNSAPDKSGLPSDRFSAERTGGSVSTLTIQRTQQEDSAVYLCASSLQTGVREKLFFGSGTQLSVL.

This sequence joins TRBV11-2 and TRBJ2-3, with TRBD2 matching 16 bases. Per the germline V gene, CDR1 is SGHAT and CDR2 is FQNNGV. V shed 4 bases, J shed 7 bases, and the junction held 5 bases outside the gene matches. CDR3 length: 16 residues. The CDR3 here is CASSSGLAGGHNTQYF. CDR3 nucleotides: TGTGCCAGCAGCTCGGGACTAGCGGGAGGGCATAATACGCAGTATTTT.

This clonotype appeared a few times. The genes are TRBV18 and TRBJ1-1; D gene uncertain. Germline V gene sequence: CDR1 KGHSH, CDR2 LQKENI. CDR3 length equals 16 residues. The germline V and J ends were trimmed by 1 base and 1 base, with 13 bases remaining between them. CDR3 sequence reads: CASSPRASGENTEAFF. Here the CDR3 DNA reads TGTGCCAGCTCACCACGGGCTTCCGGGGAGAACACTGAAGCTTTCTTT.

This clonotype occurred many times. The chain combines TRBV9 with TRBJ1-1, with no clear D. Per germline, CDR1 SGDLS and CDR2 YYNGEE. The CDR3 contains 15 residues. The germline V and J ends were trimmed by 0 bases and 0 bases, with 9 bases remaining between them. CDR3 sequence: CASSVGPDMNTEAFF. CDR3 DNA sequence: TGTGCCAGCAGCGTAGGTCCAGACATGAACACTGAAGCTTTCTTT.

This clonotype was seen a handful of times. The chain joins TRBV20-1 to TRBJ1-1; a weak D match, TRBD1 (6 bases). The CDR3 extends over 14 amino acids. Trimming left V 0 bases short and J 4 bases short, with 12 bases between. From germline, CDR1 is DFQATT and CDR2 SNEGSKA (reference sequence). CDR3 in amino acids: CSARDMDSLTEAFF. In DNA, the CDR3 is TGCAGTGCTAGAGATATGGACAGCCTCACTGAAGCTTTCTTT.

This clonotype appeared a few times. The rearrangement uses TRBV6-2 or TRBV6-3 and TRBJ2-3; TRBD2 aligns across 8 bases. Germline V gene lookup returns CDR1 MNHEY and CDR2 SVGEGT. V shed 0 bases, J shed 2 bases, and the junction held 16 bases outside the gene matches. The CDR3 is made up of 20 amino acids. The CDR3 region is CASSYSIAWTSLTATDTQYF. As DNA, the CDR3 is TGTGCCAGCAGTTACTCGATTGCGTGGACTAGCCTAACCGCCACAGATACGCAGTATTTT.

J is TRBJ2-3 and V is TRBV29-1; 11 nucleotides match TRBD2. Germline V gives CDR1 SQVTM, CDR2 ANQGSEA. The CDR3 contains 15 residues. CDR3 residues: CSYQIGGLAADTQYF. The CDR3 DNA sequence: TGCAGTTACCAAATCGGGGGACTAGCGGCAGATACGCAGTATTTT.

This clonotype was detected ten times or more. V gene TRBV5-6 combines with J gene TRBJ1-1; D is uncertain. CDR3 size: 14 residues. Germline CDR1 is SGHDT and CDR2 is YYEEEE. V gave up 2 bases and J gave up 6 bases, with 14 bases separating them. The CDR3 sequence is CASSFSGWSSEAFF. The CDR3 DNA reads as TGTGCCAGCAGCTTCTCAGGTTGGAGCTCTGAAGCTTTCTTT.

The sample holds a few counts of this clonotype. The chain joins TRBV7-2 to TRBJ1-3; D may be TRBD1 (5 bases). The CDR3 has 18 residues. V was pared by 0 bases and J by 2 bases, with 17 bases between. Looked up from germline, CDR1 is SGHTA and CDR2 is FQGNSA. In DNA, the CDR3 is TGTGCCAGCAGCTTAGCTGCTTGGGGCAGGGAAGCTGGAAACACCATATATTTT. Residues: CASSLAAWGREAGNTIYF.

This clonotype was detected only a few times. CDR3 sequence reads: CASSPQGLPNEKLFF. The CDR3 nucleotides are TGCGCCAGCAGCCCACAGGGTCTACCTAATGAAAAACTGTTTTTT. This rearrangement joins TRBV5-1 to TRBJ1-4; maybe TRBD1 (6 bases). V was shortened by 4 bases and J by 3 bases, with 13 bases between the two germline ends. CDR1 is SGHRS and CDR2 is YFSETQ in the germline V gene. This CDR3 region has 15 residues. Full variable domain (rest looked up from reference TRBV5-1 and TRBJ1-4): KAGVTQTPRYLIKTRGQQVTLSCSPISGHRSVSWYQQTPGQGLQFLFEYFSETQRNKGNFPGRFSGRQFSNSRSEMNVSTLELGDSALYLCASSPQGLPNEKLFFGSGTQLSVL.